Included here is one T cell receptor beta chain sequence, with context. This sample was included in a study of technical replicates of blood from a handful of donors. Clones were read by immunoSEQ multiplex PCR, and TCRdb kept only the in-frame ones, dropping some. This sample has approximately 76,000 clones, with 97% found just once. The source is a human donor in good health. The sequencing input was T cells isolated from PBMCs.

For the CDR3, the DNA is TGCGCCAGCAGCGAATTACAGGATCAGCCCCAGCATTTT. As protein: CASSELQDQPQHF. This chain uses TRBV4-1 with TRBJ1-5; tentative D call: TRBD1 (5 bases). The ends were cut back, 5 bases at V and 5 bases at J, with 10 bases in the middle. This CDR3 is built from 13 residues. Germline V gives CDR1 MGHRA, CDR2 YSYEKL.